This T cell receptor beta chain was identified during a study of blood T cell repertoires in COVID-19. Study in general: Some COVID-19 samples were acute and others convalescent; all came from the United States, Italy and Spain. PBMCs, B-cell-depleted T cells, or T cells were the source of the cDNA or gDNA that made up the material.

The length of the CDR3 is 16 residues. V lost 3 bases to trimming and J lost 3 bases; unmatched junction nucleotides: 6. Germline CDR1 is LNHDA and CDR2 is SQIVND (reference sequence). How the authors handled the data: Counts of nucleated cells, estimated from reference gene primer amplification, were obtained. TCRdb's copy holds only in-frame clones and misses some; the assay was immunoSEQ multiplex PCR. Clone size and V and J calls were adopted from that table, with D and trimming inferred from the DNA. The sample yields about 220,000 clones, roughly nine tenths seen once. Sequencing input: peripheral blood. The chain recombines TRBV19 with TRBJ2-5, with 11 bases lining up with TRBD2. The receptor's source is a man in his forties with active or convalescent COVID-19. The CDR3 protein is CASSILAGGHKETQYF. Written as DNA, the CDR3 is TGTGCCAGTAGTATCCTAGCGGGGGGCCATAAAGAGACCCAGTACTTC.